What follows describes a single T cell receptor beta chain. The antigen is undetermined. This entry is derived from a study of cytomegalovirus exposure and HLA in healthy donors. Study overall: Out of roughly 170 million T cells, an earlier analysis found some 120 million unique TCR beta sequences in total.

V was shortened by 2 bases and J by 7 bases, with 14 bases between the two germline ends. The CDR3 extends over 14 amino acids. The V gene's germline CDR1 is SNHLY and CDR2 FYNNEI. The study ran its PCR with 60 Vbeta and 13 Jbeta primers. TCRdb keeps only in-frame clones here, not all; method: immunoSEQ multiplex PCR. This sample has 110,000 or so clones, with around 69% found just once. The study's findings and limits: In a later analysis, an Asian-associated ancestry cluster reportedly showed fewer N-insertions than the roughly 730-donor mean.

The chain uses TRBV2 and TRBJ1-1; perhaps TRBD1 as D (5 bases). Sequencing was performed on PBMCs. The sequence was collected from a man aged 50-59 years in good health and CMV-seropositive. The CDR3 sequence: CASSEQGGRLEAFF. DNA for the CDR3: TGTGCCAGCAGTGAACAGGGCGGCCGCCTTGAAGCTTTCTTT.